This TCR beta chain was sequenced for a study of T cells after yellow fever vaccination. As for the study in general: Where fractions had low cell numbers, libraries were prepared from them with the SMART-Seq v4 Ultra Low Input RNA kit.

In TCRdb, the 5' RACE reads were re-called with MiXCR into one record per CDR3 protein. The table lists approximately 260,000 distinct CDR3 sequences, roughly 13% of them singletons. The study's findings and limits: Detected again after the booster were most primary-vaccination clones, at nearly 97% CD4 and about 90% CD8. Abundant clonotypes from the bulk population could get into FACS-sorted repertoires as contaminants. Overall, a small share of clonotypes was seen in both CD4 and CD8 compartments.

The trim removed 2 bases at V and 0 bases at J, leaving 9 bases unmatched. Germline V gene sequence: CDR1 MNHEY, CDR2 SVGEGT. This CDR3 has 18 residues. On this clonotype itself: Its antigen is unknown.

Sample: CD4+ T cells sorted from PBMCs, taken 45 days after the yellow fever booster vaccination. The receptor was isolated from a man aged 25-45 years who received the YFV17D yellow fever vaccine. The chain joins TRBV6-2 or TRBV6-3 to TRBJ1-5; 8 bases line up with TRBD1. The CDR3 nucleotides read TGTGCCAGCAGTTACCATACCTACAGGGGGAATAGCAATCAGCCCCAGCATTTT. This encodes CASSYHTYRGNSNQPQHF.